This TCR beta chain was sequenced in a study of blood T cell repertoires in COVID-19. For the study at large: There were acute and convalescent COVID-19 samples, and they came from the United States, Italy and Spain. In each case, the material was cDNA or gDNA derived from T cells, B-cell-depleted T cells, or PBMCs.

CDR1 and CDR2 (germline): SGHNT, YYREEE (reference sequence). This CDR3 has 15 residues. With V trimmed by 5 bases and J by 3 bases, 6 bases remained unmatched. Methods used by the authors: Estimation of nucleated cell counts relied on the amplification of reference gene primers. The repertoire was sequenced with immunoSEQ multiplex PCR; TCRdb's copy has only in-frame clones and lacks some. The DNA gave D and trimming, while V, J and clone size come from that table. This sample has 250,000 to 300,000 clones, with around nine tenths found just once. Sequencing used peripheral blood. V and J are TRBV5-4 and TRBJ2-2, with TRBD1 identical over 8 bases. The receptor was isolated from a man in his thirties or forties with active or convalescent COVID-19. The CDR3 sequence is CASRHRGADTGELFF. In DNA form, the CDR3 reads TGTGCCAGCAGGCACAGGGGGGCGGACACCGGGGAGCTGTTTTTT.